This T cell receptor (beta chain) was retrieved from a study of blood T cell repertoires in COVID-19. Turning to the study itself: Samples of COVID-19 (acute and convalescent) were obtained from the United States, Italy and Spain.

From germline, CDR1 is SGHTA and CDR2 FQGNSA. CDR3 length equals 14 residues. V was clipped by 1 base and J by 3 bases, with 10 bases between them. Original analysis: Amplification of reference gene primers was used by the study to estimate nucleated cell counts. Sequencing was performed with immunoSEQ multiplex PCR; in TCRdb, only in-frame clones are kept and a portion is missing. From that table come the V and J calls and clone size; the DNA was used to work out D and trimming. Among more than 150,000 clones, roughly 80% were seen once, and the ten largest hold roughly 0.52%. This chain joins TRBV7-2 and TRBJ2-7, with D unresolved. This TCR was recovered from a man aged 55 to 70 with acute or convalescent COVID-19. Sample: peripheral blood. CDR3 in amino acids: CASSLDSGFYEQYF. For the CDR3, the DNA is TGTGCCAGCAGCTTAGATTCAGGATTCTACGAGCAGTACTTC. Variable domain in full (rest from reference TRBV7-2 and TRBJ2-7): GAGVSQSPSNKVTEKGKDVELRCDPISGHTALYWYRQSLGQGLEFLIYFQGNSAPDKSGLPSDRFSAERTGGSVSTLTIQRTQQEDSAVYLCASSLDSGFYEQYFGPGTRLTVT.